This T cell receptor (beta chain) was captured by sequencing in a study of post-analysis software for immune sequencing data (dated by TCRdb to the mid-2010s). For the study in its entirety: Recorded disease courses included relapsing-remitting, secondary progressive and progressive-relapsing multiple sclerosis, with some patients lacking subtype annotation. The patient repertoires were compared against around 11 previously published healthy control repertoires obtained from donors aged 6 to 25 years. A subset of samples was prepared in parallel using single-end sample barcoding, then pooled and co-amplified after Illumina adapter ligation. On the study overall, not on this receptor specifically: A handful of TRBV segments, including TRBV5-6, TRBV5-1 and TRBV20-1, were significantly more frequent in patients than controls. Normalized Chao1 diversity was significantly lower in multiple sclerosis patients than controls, suggesting substantial peripheral T-cell clonal expansion. Direct clustering with F measure showed strong co-clustering of samples prepared in the same batch, prompting a batch-effect correction. The control group was slightly older than the multiple sclerosis patient group.

The trim is 3 bases for V and 6 bases for J, with a gap of 10 bases between the germline ends. CDR1 and CDR2 (SGHRS, YFSETQ) derive from the germline V gene. The CDR3 starts with the cysteine, ends with the phenylalanine, and has 13 residues. Only the CDR3 DNA is retained, 39 bases long and in frame from the first base. The library came from PCR. TCRdb lists the instrument as Illumina HiSeq 2500. To reduce PCR and sequencing biases, unique molecular identifiers were built into the TCR beta cDNA libraries. Roughly 500,000 cDNA molecules were obtained per 1 to 10 million input T cells, so each molecule approximated one T cell. The patient libraries were prepared and sequenced with the same protocol used for the earlier healthy control dataset. Samples belonging to the same batch were prepared together, multiplexed and sequenced on a shared HiSeq lane. In the original analysis: MIGEC handled the raw barcoded reads, throwing out single-read molecular identifier groups before consensus assembly and CDR3 extraction. VDJtools was used for post-analysis of the clonotype tables, and diversity was normalized by down-sampling every dataset to the size of the smallest sample. Repertoire overlap clustering matched CDR3 amino acid but not nucleotide sequences to correct batch-related cross-sample contamination. TCRdb handled the public reads itself, with Q25 trimming in fastp and clone calling in MiXCR, and kept productive beta chains. Every CDR3 protein is listed once, alongside the most common genes and DNA of its rows. What appears here as the V and J calls and clone size reflects TCRdb's work, not the paper's. The sample yields roughly 600,000 distinct CDR3 sequences; 44% were counted once. Of the sample, around 1.7% falls within the top ten clones.

This clonotype was seen only a few times. The antigen it binds to is not known. Base qualities are missing; no much larger clone stands one base away. To demonstrate the VDJtools post-analysis software, TCR beta repertoires were profiled from the peripheral blood of about 14 young patients with multiple sclerosis. Multiple sclerosis patients were children and adolescents aged roughly 6 to 16 years. The clonotype comes from a girl aged 10 to 17 with multiple sclerosis. Specimen: blood. The chain couples TRBV5-1 to TRBJ2-1; a weak D assignment points to TRBD2 (6 bases agree). The CDR3 protein: CASSSGLLNEQFF. The nucleotide sequence is TGCGCCAGCAGCTCGGGACTCCTCAATGAGCAGTTCTTC.